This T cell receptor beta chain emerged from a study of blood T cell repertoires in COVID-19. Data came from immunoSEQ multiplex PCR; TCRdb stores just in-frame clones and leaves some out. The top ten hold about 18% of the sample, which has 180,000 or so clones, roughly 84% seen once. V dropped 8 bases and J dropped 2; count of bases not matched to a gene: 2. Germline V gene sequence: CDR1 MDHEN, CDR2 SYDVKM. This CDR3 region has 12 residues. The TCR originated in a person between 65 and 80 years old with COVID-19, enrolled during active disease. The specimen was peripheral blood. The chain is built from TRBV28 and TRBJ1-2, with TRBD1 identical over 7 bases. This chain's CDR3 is CASAQGNYGYTF. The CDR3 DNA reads TGTGCCAGCGCACAGGGGAACTATGGCTACACCTTC.